The clone carrying this TCR beta chain was detected only a few times. Its antigen is as yet unknown. The protocol was immunoSEQ multiplex PCR, while the TCRdb copy is restricted to in-frame clones and leaves out a portion. The sample carries about 160,000 clones, roughly 88% recorded once. The sample comes from a study of T cell responses to AZD1222 COVID-19 vaccine. Findings of the study overall: Repertoires were obtained solely post-peak T cell response. Targets within unmutated variant regions were reportedly found for nearly half of spike-specific TCRs. At baseline, just a handful of AZD1222 recipients tested seropositive.

The length of the CDR3 is 16 residues. Germline V gene sequence: CDR1 MNHEY, CDR2 SVGEGT. Trimming stripped 5 bases from V and 0 bases from J, with 13 bases between. The chain couples TRBV6-2 or TRBV6-3 to TRBJ2-2; perhaps TRBD1 as D (5 bases). The material sequenced was peripheral blood, taken 28 days after the second AZD1222 dose. The sequence derives from an adult who received the AZD1222 COVID-19 vaccine. In DNA form, the CDR3 reads TGTGCCAGCAGTCCCCGGACACCACCGAACACCGGGGAGCTGTTTTTT. This sequence encodes CASSPRTPPNTGELFF.